This TCR beta chain originates from a study of T cells in Graves' hyperthyroidism and ophthalmopathy. Graves' hyperthyroidism was deemed stable given no ophthalmopathy progression within 18 months. The study excluded patients with uncontrolled infection, other autoimmune disease, pregnancy or lactation. It was RNA transcripts that yielded the amplified TCR beta CDR3 regions. The HTBI primer set drove a first-round RT-PCR of the TCR CDR3. TCRdb recomputed calls from the multiplex PCR reads with MiXCR, one row per CDR3 protein. Counted here are fewer than 750,000 distinct CDR3 sequences, around 46% occurring once; the ten biggest clones make up more than 7%. Deletions cut 7 bases from V and 4 bases from J, with 13 bases between. The CDR3 contains 12 residues. Germline V gives CDR1 DFQATT, CDR2 SNEGSKA (reference sequence).

What was sequenced was peripheral blood or thyroid tissue (not recorded which). The TCR originated in a woman aged 18-30 years with Graves' hyperthyroidism. The chain combines TRBV20-1 with TRBJ1-2, with a possible D match to TRBD1 (5 bases). The CDR3 region is CSVSDQGYGYTF. The CDR3 DNA sequence: TGCAGTGTTTCGGACCAGGGCTATGGCTACACCTTC.